A selection of T cell receptor beta chains follows, all from one sample in a study of radiation and T cells in renal cell carcinoma. Profiled with immunoSEQ multiplex PCR; TCRdb holds only in-frame clones, not every one. The sample has 75,000 to 90,000 clones; about 88% are singletons. This specimen consisted of blood, obtained from a patient whose treatment included radiotherapy and nephrectomy. These receptors were collected from a woman in her 70s with renal cell carcinoma. CDR3s include the opening cysteine and the closing phenylalanine or tryptophan. Each record gives: clone size, D gene, V gene, J gene, CDR3 DNA, CDR3 protein. A D gene is named only where the DNA matches it firmly. Clone size is given for some rows only: seen once, a few or many times, or a class if the clone is expanded.

>once|TRBD1|TRBV27|TRBJ2-3
TGTGCCAGCGGCCCTTACCGGGACAGGGGGCGTACAGATACGCAGTATTTT
CASGPYRDRGRTDTQYF
>-|-|TRBV6-5|TRBJ1-3
TGTGCCAGCAGTTATTCTCGGACCGCCTTGGGGACCATATATTTT
CASSYSRTALGTIYF
>-|-|TRBV5-1|TRBJ2-5
TGCGCCAGCAGCTTGGCACCAGGGCTGCCAGAGACCCAGTACTTC
CASSLAPGLPETQYF
>-|-|TRBV9|TRBJ2-4
TGTGCCAGCAGCGGGGGGCAGGGACCCAAAAACATTCAGTACTTC
CASSGGQGPKNIQYF
>-|TRBD1|TRBV5-1|TRBJ1-2
TGCGCCAGCAGCTTGGGGGACAGGGACGCTAACTATGGCTACACCTTC
CASSLGDRDANYGYTF
>-|TRBD2|TRBV5-4|TRBJ2-7
TGTGCCAGCAGCTTGGACGGGGGGGCATCCTACGAGCAGTACTTC
CASSLDGGASYEQYF
>-|-|TRBV16|TRBJ1-5
TGTGCCAGCAGCCTTTTGACTGGCAATCAGCCCCAGCATTTT
CASSLLTGNQPQHF
>-|-|TRBV28|TRBJ2-7
TGTGCCAGCACCCTATCGGAGCCCTACGAGCAGTACTTC
CASTLSEPYEQYF
>-|-|TRBV11-2|TRBJ2-3
TGTGCCAGCGTCCGAGACTCAGATACGCAGTATTTT
CASVRDSDTQYF
>-|-|TRBV9|TRBJ1-2
TGTGCCAGCAGGGTACCAGGGTGGGGGTTAAGGGGCTACACCTTC
CASRVPGWGLRGYTF
>-|TRBD1|TRBV18|TRBJ1-1
TGTGCCAGCTCACCAAAGGCAGGGGGCGCAAGGGCTTTCTTT
CASSPKAGGARAFF
>-|-|TRBV29-1|TRBJ2-3
TGCAGCGTGGGGTCGGGCACAGATACGCAGTATTTT
CSVGSGTDTQYF
>-|TRBD1|TRBV5-6|TRBJ1-2
TGTGCCAGCAGCTCGATGGACAGGGGGCATGGCTACACCTTC
CASSSMDRGHGYTF
>-|TRBD2|TRBV6-6|TRBJ2-5
TGTGCCAGCAGTTCCGGGGGGGCGGGGACCCAGTACTTC
CASSSGGAGTQYF
>-|-|TRBV28|TRBJ1-5
TGTGCCAGCAGCCTGGATCAGCCCCAGCATTTT
CASSLDQPQHF
>-|TRBD1|TRBV18|TRBJ1-1
TGTGCCAGCTCACCTGGACAGGACACTGAAGCTTTCTTT
CASSPGQDTEAFF
>-|-|TRBV28|TRBJ2-3
TGTGCCACCGTCGCCCTCAAGGACAGCCCTAGCACAGATACGCAGTATTTT
CATVALKDSPSTDTQYF
>-|-|TRBV7-9|TRBJ1-3
TGTGCCAGCAGCTTAGGAGGGTCCACTGGAAACACCATATATTTT
CASSLGGSTGNTIYF
>-|-|TRBV5-4|TRBJ1-2
TGTGCCAGCAGCTTGTCCCGGGGAGGTAGCGGCTATGGCTACACCTTC
CASSLSRGGSGYGYTF
>-|-|TRBV6-1|TRBJ1-2
TGTGCCAGCAGTGGGATCCCTGCCTGGGAGCGAGCTAACTATGGCTACACCTTC
CASSGIPAWERANYGYTF
>-|TRBD2|TRBV5-1|TRBJ2-1
TGCGCCAGCAGCGTGACCGCAACTAGCGGGGGGCCCAGCGAGCAGTTCTTC
CASSVTATSGGPSEQFF
>-|-|TRBV4-3|TRBJ2-1
TGCGCCAGCAGCCAAGATCAGACCGGGGCAACCTACAATGAGCAGTTCTTC
CASSQDQTGATYNEQFF
>-|-|TRBV21-1|TRBJ2-3
TGTGCCAGCAGCAAAGCTATAGAGACAGATACGCAGTATTTT
CASSKAIETDTQYF
>-|TRBD1|TRBV7-2|TRBJ2-7
TGTGCCAGCAGCTTAGATACAGGGGGCATCTCCTACGAGCAGTACTTC
CASSLDTGGISYEQYF
>-|TRBD1|TRBV2|TRBJ2-7
TGTGCCAGCGAGGGACAGGGTCAAACCTACGAGCAGTACTTC
CASEGQGQTYEQYF
>-|-|TRBV4-2|TRBJ1-2
TGTGCCAGCAGCCATGGGGGCGTTTACTATGGCTACACCTTC
CASSHGGVYYGYTF
>-|-|TRBV5-4|TRBJ2-6
TGTGCCAGCAGCTTGGGGGCGTCTGGGGCCAACGTCCTGACTTTC
CASSLGASGANVLTF
>-|-|TRBV5-1|TRBJ1-5
TGCGCCAGCAGCCTGGAATTCGGGGGTCAGCCCCAGCATTTT
CASSLEFGGQPQHF
>-|TRBD1|TRBV7-2|TRBJ2-5
TGTGCCAGCAGCCAACCGGGACAGGGTGGGGAGACCCAGTACTTC
CASSQPGQGGETQYF
>-|-|TRBV27|TRBJ1-5
TGTGCCAGCAGTCCCCTTGGGACGGGCAGGAAGGACCAGCCCCAGCATTTT
CASSPLGTGRKDQPQHF
>-|-|TRBV27|TRBJ1-2
TGTGCCAGCAGTCCAGTCCAGGGATCGGAAGGCTACACCTTC
CASSPVQGSEGYTF
>-|TRBD1|TRBV4-2|TRBJ1-6
TGTGCCAGCAGCCAAACAGGGGGAGGGAATTCACCCCTCCACTTT
CASSQTGGGNSPLHF
>-|TRBD1|TRBV7-8|TRBJ2-7
TGTGCCAGCAGAGGACCCCTCACAGGGGGCGCGTCCGAGCAGTACTTC
CASRGPLTGGASEQYF
>-|TRBD1|TRBV5-1|TRBJ2-7
TGCGCCAGCACCTACAGGACAGGGGGATCATACGAGCAGTACTTC
CASTYRTGGSYEQYF
>-|TRBD2|TRBV7-8|TRBJ2-5
TGTGCCAGCAGCTTCGGGGGGGCCCGAGAGACCCAGTACTTC
CASSFGGARETQYF
>-|-|TRBV30|TRBJ2-7
TGTGCCTGGAGTGTAGGGAGGGAGGGGGCGCACGAGCAGTACTTC
CAWSVGREGAHEQYF
>-|TRBD1|TRBV6-4|TRBJ2-3
TGTGCCAGCAGTGACACTGGGACAGGGGCCCGCACAGATACGCAGTATTTT
CASSDTGTGARTDTQYF
>-|-|TRBV7-2|TRBJ1-2
TGTGCCAGCAGCTTAGCGCCACGGGCTCTCAAAGGGGCTAACTATGGCTACACCTTC
CASSLAPRALKGANYGYTF
>-|-|TRBV5-1|TRBJ2-2
TGCGCCAGCAGCCCGAGGCGGGGCCCCACCGGGGAGCTGTTTTTT
CASSPRRGPTGELFF
>-|-|TRBV28|TRBJ1-5
TGTGCCAGTTGTCAGGGGTTGGGCAATCAGCCCCAGCATTTT
CASCQGLGNQPQHF
>-|-|TRBV5-8|TRBJ2-5
TGTGCCAGCAGCTTGTTGGCTAGGGAAGACTTC
CASSLLAREDF
>-|-|TRBV4-1|TRBJ1-4
TGCGCCAGCAGCCAAGATGGAGGGTACCCCCCGAACGAAAAACTGTTTTTT
CASSQDGGYPPNEKLFF
>-|-|TRBV5-1|TRBJ2-2
TGCGCCAGCAGCTTGGGACAGGTCTCGAACACCGGGGAGCTGTTTTTT
CASSLGQVSNTGELFF
>-|-|TRBV18|TRBJ1-3
TGTGCCAGCTCACCGATTCCAGGGTCCGGAAACACCATATATTTT
CASSPIPGSGNTIYF
>-|-|TRBV5-4|TRBJ1-1
TGTGCCAGCAGCGCCCCCCGAGTTGAAGCTTTCTTT
CASSAPRVEAFF
>few|TRBD1|TRBV30|TRBJ2-2
TGTGCCTGGCGAAAGACAGGGGGCGTCACCGGGGAGCTGTTTTTT
CAWRKTGGVTGELFF
>-|-|TRBV7-9|TRBJ1-1
TGTGCCAGCAGCAGAACCTTACAGGGGAACACTGAAGCTTTCTTT
CASSRTLQGNTEAFF
>-|TRBD2|TRBV5-1|TRBJ2-2
TGCGCCAGCAGCTTGGAGGCTAGCGGGGTATACACCGGGGAGCTGTTTTTT
CASSLEASGVYTGELFF
>-|TRBD1|TRBV5-1|TRBJ2-7
TGCGCCAGCAGCGCAGGACAGGGGACCACCTACGAGCAGTACTTC
CASSAGQGTTYEQYF
>-|-|TRBV2|TRBJ2-7
TGTGCCAGCTGCCGGGCAGAAGCCTACGAGCAGTACTTC
CASCRAEAYEQYF
>-|TRBD1|TRBV7-8|TRBJ2-6
TGTGCCAGCCCCCCCAGGGGGTACTCTGGGGCCAACGTCCTGACTTTC
CASPPRGYSGANVLTF
>-|-|TRBV19|TRBJ1-2
TGTGCCAGTAGGTTCGGGGCCGGTCTCCTTGGCCATGGCTACACCTTC
CASRFGAGLLGHGYTF
>-|-|TRBV11-3|TRBJ2-5
TGTGCCAGCAGCTCCCAAGAGACCCAGTACTTC
CASSSQETQYF
>-|-|TRBV7-2|TRBJ2-7
TGTGCCAGCAGCTTAGCGGGGGGCCCGGATGAGCAGTACTTC
CASSLAGGPDEQYF